This is a list of T cell receptor beta chains from one sample in a study of shared clonotypes between healthy human individuals. This table comes from immunoSEQ multiplex PCR, and its TCRdb copy is limited to in-frame clones, with some not included. Among some 2 million clones listed, just under 95% were seen once. The sequenced sample was naive CD8+ T cells sorted from blood. The receptors come from a young man in good health. The conserved cysteine and the conserved F or W are not part of the CDR3 here. The order of the fields is V gene, CDR3 protein.

TRBV6-6 ASSYSPGQGDNEQF
TRBV27 ASSYGITYEQY
TRBV6-5 ASSIDSLSSYEQY
TRBV11-2 ASSKTGIEQF
TRBV10-3 AISDKTYTDTQY
TRBV10-2 ASSGWTGVTYNEQF
TRBV27 ASSIRTSGYEQY
TRBV5-1 ASSLGPGSNTEAF
TRBV28 ASSFRVSDTQY
TRBV6-1 ASSEMTEIEKLF
TRBV27 ASSLLGPQPQH
TRBV6-6 ASRFDSSSYNEQF
TRBV5-6 ASRDLAGPPYEQY
TRBV9 ASRGTGGSAF